This entry lists 5 T cell receptor beta chains sequenced from one sample in a study of Ad26.COV2.S vaccination and SARS-CoV-2 variants. Data came from immunoSEQ multiplex PCR; TCRdb stores just in-frame clones and leaves some out. The sample lists roughly 460,000 clones, 80% to 90% occurring once. Treatment reported: approximately 18 received Ad26.COV2.S at low or high dose, single or two shots; 5 received placebo; per-sample allocation not given. Specimens were obtained on day 63 following the first vaccine or placebo injection. Sequencing used peripheral blood, obtained in a trial of Ad26.COV2.S vaccine versus placebo. All receptors come from a person between 18 and 60 years old who received the Ad26.COV2.S COVID-19 vaccine or a placebo.

The genes are TRBV27 and TRBJ2-1; tentatively, D is TRBD1 or TRBD2 (5 bases each). This CDR3 has 15 residues. The V gene lost 6 bases and the J gene lost 0 bases, with 12 bases spanning the gap. Germline V gene lookup returns CDR1 MNHEY and CDR2 SMNVEV (reference sequence). The CDR3 reads CASRRSGSSYNEQFF. DNA of the CDR3: TGTGCCAGCAGACGGTCAGGGAGCTCCTACAATGAGCAGTTCTTC.

This clone has just a few counts. The chain links TRBV7-2 to TRBJ1-3; 7 bases match TRBD1. Looked up from germline, CDR1 is SGHTA and CDR2 is FQGNSA. This CDR3 is built from 16 residues. V shed 1 base and J 4 bases; nucleotides not matched to a gene: 7. CDR3 in DNA: TGTGCCAGCAGCTTAGTCGAGGCAGGGGGAGGAAACACCATATATTTT. Protein: CASSLVEAGGGNTIYF. The complete variable domain, with remaining parts taken from reference TRBV7-2 and TRBJ1-3, reads GAGVSQSPSNKVTEKGKDVELRCDPISGHTALYWYRQSLGQGLEFLIYFQGNSAPDKSGLPSDRFSAERTGGSVSTLTIQRTQQEDSAVYLCASSLVEAGGGNTIYFGEGSWLTVV.

The DNA of the CDR3 is TGTGCCAGTCTCCCCTTCGGGGATAATTCACCCCTCCACTTT. Encoded protein: CASLPFGDNSPLHF. The chain uses TRBV2 and TRBJ1-6, with unresolved D. Per germline, CDR1 SNHLY and CDR2 FYNNEI. V lost 9 bases and J lost 5, with 14 bases in between. The CDR3 has 14 residues.

V gene TRBV14 combines with J gene TRBJ2-2; a possible D gene is TRBD1 (6 bases). CDR3 length: 15 residues. Germline CDR1 SGHDN, CDR2 FVKESK. The ends were cut back, 3 bases at V and 0 bases at J, with 8 bases in the middle. Here the CDR3 reads CASSQRTANTGELFF. For the CDR3, the DNA is TGTGCCAGCAGCCAGAGGACAGCGAACACCGGGGAGCTGTTTTTT.

V gene TRBV5-1 combines with J gene TRBJ2-1; unclear D gene. This CDR3 contains 13 residues. Germline loops: CDR1 SGHRS, CDR2 YFSETQ. Trimming removed 4 bases from V and 2 bases from J, with 7 bases in between. The CDR3 protein is CASSPVAYNEQFF. CDR3 DNA sequence: TGCGCCAGCAGCCCAGTCGCCTACAATGAGCAGTTCTTC.